This T cell receptor (beta chain) was sequenced for a study of blood T cell repertoires in COVID-19. Study background: Samples representing acute and convalescent COVID-19 were sourced from the United States, Italy and Spain.

Only in-frame clones appear in the TCRdb table, and some are missing; sequencing was by immunoSEQ multiplex PCR. The sample lists fewer than 300,000 clones; approximately 90% were seen once. CDR3 length: 14 residues. V dropped 7 bases and J dropped 8 bases, with 17 bases sitting between them. CDR1 and CDR2 (germline): MGHDK, SYGVNS. The receptor's source is a woman in her forties with acute COVID-19. The sample consisted of PBMCs or T cells enriched from blood (not recorded which). The V and J genes are TRBV25-1 and TRBJ1-4, with no clear D. The CDR3: CASTQAGLPEKLFF. CDR3 DNA sequence: TGTGCCAGCACTCAGGCAGGCCTACCCGAAAAACTGTTTTTT.